The source of this TCR beta chain is a study of vaccination and CD4 T cells after COVID-19. Study in general: In the convalescent cohort, there were six males and four females, two of them Hispanic.

Trimming cost V 0 bases and J 2 bases, with 9 bases left between them. The CDR3 runs 15 residues. The germline gives CDR1 SGHNT, CDR2 YYREEE (reference sequence). Specified treatment: roughly 10-day PBMC culture with coronavirus spike peptide pools or control peptides (ViraFEST assay). As for this clonotype: As yet, its antigen is unknown.

The Oncomine TCR Beta short-read assay was applied to DNA of cultured CD4+ T cells. Via MiXCR, TCRdb re-called the PCR reads, giving one row per CDR3 protein. The top ten hold approximately 40% of the sample, which has about 7,700 distinct CDR3 sequences, about 61% seen once. This sequence originates from a human donor who had recovered from COVID-19. The rearrangement uses TRBV5-4 and TRBJ2-1; D call uncertain. Sequencing was performed on CD4+ T cells from blood, cultured in vitro. The DNA of the CDR3 is TGTGCCAGCAGCTTGGTGACGGGCCCCTACAATGAGCAGTTCTTC. This encodes CASSLVTGPYNEQFF.